This T cell receptor (beta chain) was retrieved from a study of blood T cell repertoires in COVID-19. Data came from immunoSEQ multiplex PCR; TCRdb stores just in-frame clones and leaves some out. Counted here are tens of thousands of clones, around nine tenths occurring once; the ten biggest clones make up under 5.5%. Per germline, CDR1 DFQATT and CDR2 SNEGSKA (reference sequence). V was shortened by 3 bases and J by 2 bases, with 12 bases between the two germline ends. This CDR3 is built from 14 residues. The TCR originated in a man in his fifties or sixties with COVID-19, enrolled during active disease. The sequenced material came from peripheral blood. This chain links TRBV20-1 with TRBJ2-3; the D gene is possibly TRBD1 (5 bases). The CDR3 coding sequence is TGCAGTGCTAGTCGCTTGGGGCCCACAGATACGCAGTATTTT. This translates into CSASRLGPTDTQYF.